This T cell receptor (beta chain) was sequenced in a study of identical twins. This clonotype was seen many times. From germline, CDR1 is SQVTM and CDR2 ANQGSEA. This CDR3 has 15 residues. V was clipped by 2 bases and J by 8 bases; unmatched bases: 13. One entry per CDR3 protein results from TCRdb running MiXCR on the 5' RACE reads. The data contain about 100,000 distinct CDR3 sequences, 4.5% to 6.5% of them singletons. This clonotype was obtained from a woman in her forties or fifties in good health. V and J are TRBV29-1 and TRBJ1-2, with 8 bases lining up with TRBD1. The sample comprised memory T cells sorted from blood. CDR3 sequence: CSVEPKTRSGGGYTF. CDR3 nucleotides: TGCAGCGTTGAACCGAAAACCCGATCAGGGGGCGGCTACACCTTC.